These T cell receptor beta chains were read from a single sample in a study of cytomegalovirus exposure and HLA in healthy donors. Libraries were prepared by immunoSEQ multiplex PCR; TCRdb keeps only in-frame clonotypes and omits some of them. The sample contains 150,000 to 200,000 clones, 80% of which appear only once. Material: PBMCs. The receptors originated from a middle-aged woman in good health and CMV-seronegative. Both conserved end residues are part of each CDR3. A D gene is named only where the DNA matches it firmly. Rows may omit the clone size; those that give it use once, few, many or a size class.

j_call | clone_size | v_call | d_call | cdr3_nt | cdr3_aa
TRBJ1-2 | . | TRBV2 | TRBD1 | TGTGCCAGCAGTAGGGACAGGGCGGTGGATGGCTACACCTTC | CASSRDRAVDGYTF
TRBJ1-2 | . | TRBV5-1 | . | TGCGCCAGCAGCGAGGACAGCGACGCTTTTGGCTACACCTTC | CASSEDSDAFGYTF
TRBJ1-2 | . | TRBV25-1 | . | TGTGCCAGCAGCCTTTTTAATGTGGGCTACACCTTC | CASSLFNVGYTF
TRBJ2-2 | . | TRBV6-5 | TRBD2 | TGTGCCAGCAGCGAGCAGCGGGAACGGGTCGGGGAGCTGTTTTTT | CASSEQRERVGELFF
TRBJ1-5 | . | TRBV6-1 | . | TGTGCCAGCAGTGGCTCAGGAAGCCGCGCGGGGATCAATCAGCCCCAGCATTTT | CASSGSGSRAGINQPQHF
TRBJ1-1 | . | TRBV28 | . | TGTGCCAGCAGTCCCCCTGGGGGCGGAAGGAATGAAGCTTTCTTT | CASSPPGGGRNEAFF
TRBJ2-7 | . | TRBV7-2 | TRBD2 | TGTGCCAGCAGCTTAGTAAGCGGGAGTAACTACGAGCAGTACTTC | CASSLVSGSNYEQYF
TRBJ2-1 | once | TRBV21-1 | . | TGTGCCAAGGAAGGCAGGGGCTCCTACAATGAGCAGTTCTTC | CAKEGRGSYNEQFF
TRBJ2-2 | . | TRBV19 | . | TGTGCCAGTAGCCGAGACATAGGGGGGGGTACCGGGGAGCTGTTTTTT | CASSRDIGGGTGELFF
TRBJ1-5 | . | TRBV6-1 | . | TGTGCCAGCAGTAACATGAGGAGTAGCAATCAGCCCCAGCATTTT | CASSNMRSSNQPQHF
TRBJ2-7 | . | TRBV30 | . | TGTGCCTGGAGTCCACGGGGTCCTAACGAGCAGTACTTC | CAWSPRGPNEQYF
TRBJ1-2 | . | TRBV9 | . | TGTGCCAGCAGCGTAGCTTCAGGGGTCGGCTACACCTTC | CASSVASGVGYTF
TRBJ1-2 | . | TRBV29-1 | . | TGCAGCTCCGGTGACGGTGAGGATGGCTACACCTTC | CSSGDGEDGYTF
TRBJ2-2 | once | TRBV5-1 | . | TGCGCCAGCAGTGAGCCCACCGGGGAGCTGTTTTTT | CASSEPTGELFF
TRBJ1-5 | once | TRBV19 | . | TGTGCCAGCCGGGGGGACACGCGCAATCAGCCCCAGCATTTT | CASRGDTRNQPQHF
TRBJ1-1 | . | TRBV6-5 | . | TGTGCCAGCAGTTCAGTTAACACTGAAGCTTTCTTT | CASSSVNTEAFF
TRBJ1-5 | . | TRBV29-1 | . | TGCAGCGTTGCGTTCCCAGGGCCTAATCAGCCCCAGCATTTT | CSVAFPGPNQPQHF
TRBJ2-7 | . | TRBV6-5 | TRBD1 | TGTGCCAGCAGTTACCGCCCAGGGACAGGGGCCTACGAGCAGTACTTC | CASSYRPGTGAYEQYF
TRBJ1-3 | . | TRBV5-1 | . | TGCGCCAGCAGCGAAGGGGTTTCTGGAAACACCATATATTTT | CASSEGVSGNTIYF
TRBJ2-1 | . | TRBV11-3 | TRBD1 | TGTGCCAGCAGCTTGGGACAGGAGCAGTTCTTC | CASSLGQEQFF
TRBJ2-2 | . | TRBV30 | TRBD2 | TGTGCCTGGGCGGGACTAAGCACCGGGGAGCTGTTTTTT | CAWAGLSTGELFF
TRBJ2-1 | . | TRBV5-6 | . | TGTGCCAGCAGCTTGGTTGGAGGGGTAGTCTACAATGAGCAGTTCTTC | CASSLVGGVVYNEQFF
TRBJ1-2 | . | TRBV9 | . | TGTGCCAGCAGCCTGATGGGGGGAACTGGCTACACCTTC | CASSLMGGTGYTF
TRBJ2-2 | . | TRBV7-8 | TRBD1 | TGTGCCAGCAGCTTAGGGGTCAGGGGGACCGGGGAGCTGTTTTTT | CASSLGVRGTGELFF
TRBJ1-5 | . | TRBV19 | . | TGTGCCAGTGCCGGGACGGACTACACCCAGCCCCAGCATTTT | CASAGTDYTQPQHF
TRBJ1-1 | . | TRBV5-1 | . | TGCGCCAGCAGCTTGGGGAGGGGGAACACTGAAGCTTTCTTT | CASSLGRGNTEAFF
TRBJ1-3 | . | TRBV19 | . | TGTGCCAGTAGCCGAGAAGACAGGAGGAGACAAATTCCCTCTGGAAACACCATATATTTT | CASSREDRRRQIPSGNTIYF
TRBJ2-1 | . | TRBV19 | TRBD2 | TGTGCCAGTAGTATAGATAGGCCTAGCGGGAGGTTGCGGCGGGGTTACAATGAGCAGTTCTTC | CASSIDRPSGRLRRGYNEQFF
TRBJ2-7 | . | TRBV18 | TRBD1 | TGTGCCAGCTCACCCCGCAGGACAGGGGGCAGGGACGAGCAGTACTTC | CASSPRRTGGRDEQYF
TRBJ1-2 | . | TRBV18 | . | TGTGCCAGCTCACCTTCGGGAACTAACTATGGCTACACCTTC | CASSPSGTNYGYTF
TRBJ2-5 | . | TRBV7-9 | TRBD2 | TGTGCCAGCAGCTTAATGGGACTAGCGGGAGGAGAGACCCAGTACTTC | CASSLMGLAGGETQYF
TRBJ1-2 | . | TRBV6-1 | . | TGTGCCAGCGGTGACGGAGGAAACTATGGCTACACCTTC | CASGDGGNYGYTF
TRBJ2-5 | . | TRBV6-6 | TRBD2 | TGTGCCAGCAGTTACCCGGGGGGGGGAGAGACCCAGTACTTC | CASSYPGGGETQYF
TRBJ2-1 | . | TRBV4-3 | . | TGCGCCAGCAGCCAAGAGACAGGCGCGTACAATGAGCAGTTCTTC | CASSQETGAYNEQFF
TRBJ2-1 | . | TRBV9 | TRBD2 | TGTGCCAGCAGCGTAGTTGGTCGAGCGGGAGGAAATGAGCAGTTCTTC | CASSVVGRAGGNEQFF
TRBJ1-1 | . | TRBV19 | . | TGTGCCAGTATGGGGGCGATGAACACTGAAGCTTTCTTT | CASMGAMNTEAFF
TRBJ2-2 | . | TRBV5-6 | . | TGTGCCAGCAGCTTTCCCCTAGGACAACTGTTTTTT | CASSFPLGQLFF
TRBJ2-2 | . | TRBV9 | TRBD2 | TGTGCCAGCAGCCCCGGGACTAGCGTGTGGGGGGAGCTGTTTTTT | CASSPGTSVWGELFF
TRBJ1-1 | . | TRBV5-4 | . | TGTGCCAGCAGCCGCGCAACAGGGATGAACACTGAAGCTTTCTTT | CASSRATGMNTEAFF
TRBJ2-1 | few | TRBV7-9 | TRBD2 | TGTTCCAGCAGCTTAGACGGGGGGACTAGCCAGTTCTTC | CSSSLDGGTSQFF
TRBJ2-2 | . | TRBV30 | TRBD2 | TGTGCCTGGTTGGGGGGAAGCGGGAGGGCCACCGGGGAGCTGTTTTTT | CAWLGGSGRATGELFF
TRBJ2-5 | . | TRBV6-6 | TRBD1 | TGTGCCAGCAGTGGGGGACAGGGCCGAACCCAGTACTTC | CASSGGQGRTQYF
TRBJ1-2 | few | TRBV9 | . | TGTGCCAGCAGCGTTCAGGCCCAAAACTATGGCTACACCTTC | CASSVQAQNYGYTF
TRBJ2-5 | . | TRBV7-8 | TRBD1 | TGTGCCAGCAGTTCATCGACAGGGATTTCGGAGACCCAGTACTTC | CASSSSTGISETQYF
TRBJ1-3 | . | TRBV6-1 | . | TGTGCCAGCAGTGACAGGGACTCTGTATGGTGCACCATATATTTT | CASSDRDSVWCTIYF
TRBJ1-3 | once | TRBV27 | . | TGTGCCAGCAGTTTAGGGATGGGAGCTGGAAACACCATATATTTT | CASSLGMGAGNTIYF
TRBJ2-2 | . | TRBV9 | TRBD2 | TGTGCCAGCAGTATGACTAGCGGGGGCGGGGTTACCGGGGAGCTGTTTTTT | CASSMTSGGGVTGELFF
TRBJ2-1 | few | TRBV30 | . | TGTGCCTGGAGCGGCCTAGCAGCGAATGAGCAGTTCTTC | CAWSGLAANEQFF